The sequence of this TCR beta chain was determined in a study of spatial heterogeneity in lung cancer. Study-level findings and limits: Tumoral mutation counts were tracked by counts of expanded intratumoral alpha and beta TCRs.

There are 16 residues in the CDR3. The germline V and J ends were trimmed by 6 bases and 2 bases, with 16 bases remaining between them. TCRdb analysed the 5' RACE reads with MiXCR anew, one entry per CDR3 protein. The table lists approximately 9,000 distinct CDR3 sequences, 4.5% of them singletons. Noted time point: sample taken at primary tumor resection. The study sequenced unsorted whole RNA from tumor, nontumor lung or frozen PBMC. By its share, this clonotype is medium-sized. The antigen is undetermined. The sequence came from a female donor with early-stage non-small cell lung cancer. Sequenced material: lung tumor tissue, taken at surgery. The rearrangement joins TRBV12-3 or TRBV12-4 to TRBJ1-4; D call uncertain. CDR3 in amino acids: CASSPRVSSTNEKLFF. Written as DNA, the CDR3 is TGTGCCAGCAGCCCTAGGGTGTCTTCGACTAATGAAAAACTGTTTTTT.